These 32 T cell receptor beta chains were all obtained from the same sample, sequenced in a study of technical replicates of blood from several donors. Generated by immunoSEQ multiplex PCR, the TCRdb table keeps only in-frame clones and is missing some. The data hold over 25,000 clones, with more than 80% observed a single time. Sequences were obtained from PBMCs. These receptors were obtained from a human donor in good health. Some clones in this sample may be carry-over from other donors' samples.

The CDR3 DNA reads TGTGCCAGCAGCTCCCGGGGAGGAGATACGCAGTATTTT. Translation gives CASSSRGGDTQYF. The rearrangement links TRBV7-9 to TRBJ2-3, with a tentative D call TRBD2 (6 bases). The CDR3 contains 13 residues. Germline CDR1 is SEHNR and CDR2 is FQNEAQ (reference sequence). Trimming left V 4 bases short and J 5 bases short, with 10 bases between.

The J gene is TRBJ2-7, the V gene TRBV4-2; no definite D call. The germline CDR1 and CDR2 sequences are LGHNA and YNFKEQ. This CDR3 has 13 residues. Trimming stripped 3 bases from V and 5 bases from J, with 11 bases between. CDR3 sequence (DNA): TGTGCCAGCAGCCATCGGTCCCCCAACGAGCAGTACTTC. It specifies CASSHRSPNEQYF.

V gene TRBV7-9 combines with J gene TRBJ1-4, with TRBD1 matching over 10 bases. The V segment lost 6 bases and the J segment 7 bases; nucleotides outside the gene matches: 5. The germline gives CDR1 SEHNR, CDR2 FQNEAQ (reference sequence). The CDR3 runs to 14 residues. The CDR3, as DNA: TGTGCCAGCAGAGCGGACAGGGGGGGTGAAAAACTGTTTTTT. This sequence encodes CASRADRGGEKLFF.

This chain joins TRBV19 and TRBJ1-3; D not resolved. The CDR3 spans 15 residues. V lost 4 bases to trimming and J lost 0 bases, with 10 bases between them. Germline V gives CDR1 LNHDA, CDR2 SQIVND (reference sequence). The CDR3 here is CASSTTLSSGNTIYF. Written as DNA, the CDR3 is TGTGCCAGTAGTACAACACTATCCTCTGGAAACACCATATATTTT.

This clone occurred once. CDR3 nucleotide sequence: TGTGCCAGCAGCTCCTACCGGGACACAGACATTCAGTACTTC. It is translated as CASSSYRDTDIQYF. The V and J genes are TRBV7-2 and TRBJ2-4; a possible D gene is TRBD1 (6 bases). This CDR3 contains 14 residues. CDR1 and CDR2 from the germline V gene are SGHTA and FQGNSA. The germline V and J ends were trimmed by 4 bases and 8 bases, with 15 bases remaining between them.

The chain links TRBV30 to TRBJ2-2; 13 bases line up with TRBD2. Germline V gene data show CDR1 as GTSNPN and CDR2 as SVGIG (reference sequence). Unmatched junction bases numbered 5, after V lost 8 bases and J lost 5 bases. This CDR3 spans 14 amino acids. The CDR3 sequence: CAHRTSGSTGELFF. In DNA, the CDR3 is TGTGCCCACAGGACTAGCGGGAGTACCGGGGAGCTGTTTTTT. Combining the CDR3 with reference TRBV30 and TRBJ2-2 gives the whole variable domain SQTIHQWPATLVQPVGSPLSLECTVEGTSNPNLYWYRQAAGRGLQLLFYSVGIGQISSEVPQNLSASRPQDRQFILSSKKLLLSDSGFYLCAHRTSGSTGELFFGEGSRLTVL.

This chain links TRBV7-2 with TRBJ1-3; D gene ambiguous. Trimming pared 5 bases from V and 2 bases from J, leaving 10 bases between. Germline V gives CDR1 SGHTA, CDR2 FQGNSA. The CDR3 extends over 14 amino acids. Written as DNA, the CDR3 is TGTGCCAGCAGCCCCGCGGGTACTGGAAACACCATATATTTT. Translated, it gives CASSPAGTGNTIYF.

The V and J genes are TRBV7-6 and TRBJ1-2, with D tentatively TRBD1 (5 bases). V dropped 3 bases and J dropped 4 bases, with 9 bases sitting between them. The germline V gene encodes CDR1 SGHVS and CDR2 FNYEAQ. The CDR3 loop spans 13 amino acids. Here the CDR3 reads CASSFGGSYGYTF. The CDR3 bases are TGTGCCAGCAGCTTTGGGGGGAGCTATGGCTACACCTTC.

This chain joins TRBV5-1 and TRBJ1-5, with a weak D call TRBD1 (5 bases). The length of the CDR3 is 14 residues. V lost 0 bases and J 7 bases, leaving 11 bases between the germline ends. Germline loops: CDR1 SGHRS, CDR2 YFSETQ. The CDR3 coding sequence is TGCGCCAGCAGCTTGGCTGTGGGGCAGCAGCCCCAGCATTTT. Amino acids: CASSLAVGQQPQHF.

V is TRBV5-1 and J is TRBJ1-2; maybe TRBD1 (5 bases). Germline V lookup: CDR1 SGHRS, CDR2 YFSETQ. The CDR3 length is 15 residues. Trimming stripped 2 bases from V and 4 bases from J, with 15 bases between. The CDR3 DNA reads as TGCGCCAGCAGCTTCGGCCCCGGGGGAGCCTATGGCTACACCTTC. Translation gives CASSFGPGGAYGYTF.

This rearrangement joins TRBV23-1 to TRBJ1-2; tentatively, D is TRBD1 (5 bases). TRBV23-1 is an open reading frame whose function is uncertain. The V end was cut by 5 bases, the J end by 8 bases, with 9 bases between. The CDR3 consists of 11 residues. The CDR3 is CASSDPGGYTF. The DNA of the CDR3 is TGCGCCAGCAGTGATCCAGGGGGCTACACCTTC.

V and J are TRBV11-2 and TRBJ2-1; D gene uncertain. Germline-derived CDR1 and CDR2 are SGHAT and FQNNGV. V shed 4 bases and J shed 0 bases, with 13 bases lying between them. The CDR3 length is 16 residues. CDR3 protein: CASSYNTLSSYNEQFF. For the CDR3, the DNA is TGTGCCAGCAGCTACAATACCCTCAGCTCCTACAATGAGCAGTTCTTC.

This chain connects TRBV4-2 to TRBJ2-7; TRBD2 aligns across 8 bases. There are 15 residues in the CDR3. Germline V gene data show CDR1 as LGHNA and CDR2 as YNFKEQ. V lost 1 base, J lost 4 bases, and 6 bases stayed unmatched. The CDR3 sequence is CASSQVGSGAYEQYF. The CDR3 DNA sequence: TGTGCCAGCAGCCAAGTAGGTAGCGGGGCTTACGAGCAGTACTTC.

V is TRBV9 and J is TRBJ2-3; the match to TRBD2 covers 9 bases. With V trimmed by 4 bases and J by 3 bases, 15 bases remained unmatched. The CDR3 consists of 18 residues. The V gene's germline CDR1 is SGDLS and CDR2 YYNGEE. The CDR3 nucleotides read TGTGCCAGCAGCACTGGGGAGGGCGGGAGGGCCCGAACAGATACGCAGTATTTT. Its translation: CASSTGEGGRARTDTQYF. The whole variable domain, remainder taken from reference TRBV9 and TRBJ2-3, is DSGVTQTPKHLITATGQRVTLRCSPRSGDLSVYWYQQSLDQGLQFLIQYYNGEERAKGNILERFSAQQFPDLHSELNLSSLELGDSALYFCASSTGEGGRARTDTQYFGPGTRLTVL.

J is TRBJ2-7 and V is TRBV4-1; no definite D call. V dropped 0 bases and J dropped 3 bases, with 15 bases sitting between them. Germline V gives CDR1 MGHRA, CDR2 YSYEKL. The CDR3 runs 16 residues. CDR3 in amino acids: CASSQDILGRNYEQYF. The CDR3 region has the DNA TGCGCCAGCAGCCAAGATATCCTGGGCAGGAACTACGAGCAGTACTTC.

This chain joins TRBV12-5 and TRBJ2-7, with D possibly being TRBD2 (5 bases). This CDR3 has 15 amino acids. Germline values: CDR1 LGHNT, CDR2 FRNRAP. Trimming stripped 2 bases from V and 3 bases from J, with 14 bases between. CDR3 sequence (DNA): TGTGCTAGTGGTTTGACTTCGGGAATAATCTACGAGCAGTACTTC. Encoded protein: CASGLTSGIIYEQYF.

This clone was seen only once. The chain couples TRBV2 to TRBJ1-6, with D perhaps matching TRBD1 (6 bases). Trimming pared 6 bases from V and 7 bases from J, leaving 13 bases between. In germline, CDR1 is SNHLY, CDR2 FYNNEI. This CDR3 has 14 amino acids. The CDR3 is CASSLQGANSPLHF. DNA for the CDR3: TGTGCCAGCAGCCTACAGGGAGCAAATTCACCCCTCCACTTT.

This chain's CDR3 is CASSYPRDGYTF. CDR3 sequence (DNA): TGTGCCAGCAGTTACCCCCGGGATGGCTACACCTTC. The chain has TRBV6-6 and TRBJ1-2; D gene uncertain. CDR1 and CDR2 (germline): MNHNY, SVGAGI (reference sequence). The CDR3 contains 12 residues. The V end lost 2 bases, the J end lost 6 bases, and 7 bases lay between the germline ends.

V gene TRBV5-1 combines with J gene TRBJ1-1, with no clear D. The CDR3 length is 13 residues. With 2 bases removed from V and 3 bases from J, the gap between germline ends came to 8 bases. CDR1 and CDR2 (germline): SGHRS, YFSETQ. CDR3: CASSLTEYTEAFF. The CDR3 nucleotides are TGCGCCAGCAGCTTAACAGAGTACACTGAAGCTTTCTTT.

The chain carries TRBV4-3 and TRBJ1-2, with D possibly TRBD1 on 6 matching bases. The ends were cut back, 3 bases at V and 8 bases at J, with 16 bases in the middle. The CDR3 has 14 residues. The V gene's germline CDR1 is LGHNA and CDR2 YSLEER. The CDR3 reads CASSHSGGEGGYTF. DNA for the CDR3: TGCGCCAGCAGCCACTCTGGGGGCGAGGGCGGCTACACCTTC.

The chain has TRBV6-5 and TRBJ1-1; weak D call: TRBD1 (5 bases). The CDR3 length is 13 residues. Germline CDR1 is MNHEY and CDR2 is SVGAGI. With 10 bases removed from V and 1 base from J, the gap between germline ends came to 13 bases. CDR3 nucleotide sequence: TGTGCCACTCGACGGGGGGGGAACACTGAAGCTTTCTTT. Translation gives CATRRGGNTEAFF.

J is TRBJ1-1 and V is TRBV5-4; 10 positions match TRBD1. The CDR3 runs to 15 residues. Trimming removed 4 bases from V and 3 bases from J; junction bases left unmatched: 6. Germline V lookup: CDR1 SGHNT, CDR2 YYREEE (reference sequence). In DNA, the CDR3 is TGTGCCAGCAGCAACCGGGACAGGGGCTACACTGAAGCTTTCTTT. It translates to CASSNRDRGYTEAFF.

CDR3 sequence: CSVDRERGGPVSEQFF. The CDR3 nucleotides are TGCAGCGTCGACCGTGAGAGGGGGGGGCCAGTTAGTGAGCAGTTCTTC. The rearrangement links TRBV29-1 to TRBJ2-1; possible D gene TRBD2, 7 bases. The germline CDR1 and CDR2 sequences are SQVTM and ANQGSEA. The CDR3 spans 16 residues. Trimming pared 6 bases from V and 9 bases from J, leaving 27 bases between.

This clone was counted only a few times. The rearrangement joins TRBV6-1 to TRBJ2-5, with D unclear. Trimming took 3 bases from V and 7 from J, leaving 15 bases between them. Germline-derived CDR1 and CDR2 are MNHNS and SASEGT. CDR3 length: 14 amino acids. Written as DNA, the CDR3 is TGTGCCAGCAGTGAGGTTGCGGAAGCTTGGACCCAGTACTTC. Translated: CASSEVAEAWTQYF.

This sequence joins TRBV7-8 and TRBJ1-3; 8 bases match TRBD1. This CDR3 has 15 residues. Unmatched junction bases numbered 6, after V lost 5 bases and J lost 3 bases. Germline-derived CDR1 and CDR2 are SGHVS and FQNEAQ. CDR3 nucleotide sequence: TGTGCCAGCAGCCTCGGACAGGGCGGTGGAAACACCATATATTTT. Translating gives CASSLGQGGGNTIYF.

The chain is built from TRBV5-4 and TRBJ2-3; 9 bases are shared with TRBD2. The germline V gene has CDR1 SGHNT and CDR2 YYREEE (reference sequence). The CDR3 contains 16 residues. Trimming at V came to 4 bases and at J to 1 base, leaving 7 bases not matched to a gene. The CDR3 protein is CASSPGRTSGTDTQYF. CDR3 nucleotides: TGTGCCAGCAGCCCAGGAAGGACTAGCGGCACAGATACGCAGTATTTT.

The rearrangement joins TRBV7-2 to TRBJ2-6, with 10 bases identical to TRBD1. J lost 0 bases, V lost 4 bases, and 3 bases had no gene match. CDR1 and CDR2 from the germline V gene are SGHTA and FQGNSA. The CDR3 extends over 17 amino acids. The CDR3 coding sequence is TGTGCCAGCAGCTCGGGACAGGGGTACTCTGGGGCCAACGTCCTGACTTTC. The encoded protein is CASSSGQGYSGANVLTF.

The chain uses TRBV5-1 and TRBJ1-1; 8 positions match TRBD1. Germline values: CDR1 SGHRS, CDR2 YFSETQ. V lost 4 bases, J lost 5 bases, and 7 bases stayed unmatched. The CDR3 spans 14 residues. CDR3 in DNA: TGCGCCAGCAGCGGACAGGGCGAGCTAACTGAAGCTTTCTTT. It is translated as CASSGQGELTEAFF.

The chain employs TRBV5-8 and TRBJ2-7; 8 bases align to TRBD1. Germline loops: CDR1 SGHTS, CDR2 YDEGEE. The CDR3 has 14 amino acids. J gave up 5 bases and V 4 bases, and 8 bases lay outside the gene matches. The CDR3 DNA reads TGTGCCAGCAGCCCCGGACAGGGTTCCCACGAGCAGTACTTC. Translated, it gives CASSPGQGSHEQYF.

This clone was counted once. The chain employs TRBV5-1 and TRBJ1-1; unclear D gene. Trimming removed 0 bases from V and 10 bases from J, with 16 bases in between. Germline CDR1 is SGHRS and CDR2 is YFSETQ. CDR3 length: 14 residues. The CDR3 loop reads CASSLGRNPGSAFF. CDR3 nucleotides: TGCGCCAGCAGCTTGGGCCGAAACCCAGGTTCAGCTTTCTTT.

The chain is built from TRBV18 and TRBJ1-1; 8 nucleotides match TRBD1. V was clipped by 4 bases and J by 11 bases; unmatched bases: 9. The CDR3 is 13 residues long. In germline, CDR1 is KGHSH, CDR2 LQKENI. The DNA for the CDR3 is TGTGCCAGCTCACAGGGACAGGAGATCGACGCTTTCTTT. As protein: CASSQGQEIDAFF.

The J gene is TRBJ2-7, the V gene TRBV4-2, with 8 bases fitting TRBD1. This CDR3 is 12 amino acids long. Trimming removed 4 bases from V and 6 bases from J; junction bases left unmatched: 2. Germline V lookup: CDR1 LGHNA, CDR2 YNFKEQ. CDR3 residues: CASSPDRGEQYF. The CDR3 DNA follows: TGTGCCAGCAGCCCCGACAGGGGCGAGCAGTACTTC.